This entry lists 4 T cell receptor beta chains sequenced from one sample in a study of blood T cells in healthy people across ages. PCR was performed a second time for about 6 to 12 cycles using a sample-barcoded 5' primer and a J-beta primer mix. In TCRdb, the 5' RACE reads were re-called with MiXCR into one record per CDR3 protein. The data show 1.5 million to 2 million distinct CDR3 sequences, with roughly 27% seen just once and 7.7% held by the top ten. Sequencing input: blood. Receptor source: a woman aged 25 to 39 in good health.

This chain connects TRBV5-1 to TRBJ1-1; 7 bases agree with TRBD1. This CDR3 has 14 residues. CDR1 and CDR2 from the germline V gene are SGHRS and YFSETQ. The V and J ends lost 2 bases and 3 bases, in that order; junction bases with no gene match: 4. CDR3 sequence reads: CASSFGDRYTEAFF. DNA of the CDR3: TGCGCCAGCAGCTTCGGGGACAGATACACTGAAGCTTTCTTT. The full variable domain, completed using reference TRBV5-1 and TRBJ1-1, is KAGVTQTPRYLIKTRGQQVTLSCSPISGHRSVSWYQQTPGQGLQFLFEYFSETQRNKGNFPGRFSGRQFSNSRSEMNVSTLELGDSALYLCASSFGDRYTEAFFGQGTRLTVV.

This clonotype came up a few times. The rearrangement links TRBV12-3 or TRBV12-4 to TRBJ2-3; D possibly corresponds to TRBD2 (5 bases). V was trimmed by 3 bases and J by 4 bases, leaving 11 bases between them. The CDR3 is 14 amino acids. CDR3 residues: CASSFLAGPDTQYF. The CDR3 nucleotides are TGTGCCAGCAGTTTTCTAGCTGGCCCAGATACGCAGTATTTT.

This clonotype appeared many times. The chain joins TRBV20-1 to TRBJ2-1; 7 bases align to TRBD2. CDR1 and CDR2 (germline): DFQATT, SNEGSKA (reference sequence). This CDR3 has 12 amino acids. V lost 2 bases to trimming and J lost 12 bases; unmatched junction nucleotides: 7. CDR3 nucleotides: TGCAGTGCTAGATTGGCGGGAGAGGTGCAGTTCTTC. Amino acids: CSARLAGEVQFF.

In this sample, this clonotype turned up once. This may be a read error: a much more frequent sequence differs by one nucleotide. This chain connects TRBV5-1 to TRBJ1-2; possibly TRBD1 for D (5 bases). The CDR3 has 13 amino acids. Germline values: CDR1 SGHRS, CDR2 YFSETQ. CDR3 in amino acids: CTSSLDIGNGYTF. CDR3 coding DNA: TGCACCAGCAGTTTGGACATAGGGAATGGCTACACCTTC. Using reference TRBV5-1 and TRBJ1-2 for the parts outside the CDR3, the full variable domain is KAGVTQTPRYLIKTRGQQVTLSCSPISGHRSVSWYQQTPGQGLQFLFEYFSETQRNKGNFPGRFSGRQFSNSRSEMNVSTLELGDSALYLCTSSLDIGNGYTFGSGTRLTVV.